This TCR beta chain emerged from a study of CD8 T cells in ankylosing spondylitis. Whole-study results and caveats: Disease-linked clones were reportedly significantly enriched in matched ankylosing spondylitis synovial fluid.

In regard to this clonotype: Antigen specificity is unknown. A much larger clone lies a single base off, so this may be a read error.

Via MiXCR, TCRdb re-called the 5' RACE reads, giving one row per CDR3 protein. The sample gives around 330,000 distinct CDR3 sequences, 11% of which show up once; roughly 9.2% is in the top ten. The length of the CDR3 is 15 residues. CDR1 SGHTA and CDR2 FQGNSA come from the germline V gene. This rearrangement joins TRBV7-2 to TRBJ2-1; 11 bases align to TRBD2. The sequence was collected from a female donor with ankylosing spondylitis or in good health (not recorded which). Sequencing was performed on blood, either unsorted or a sorted T cell fraction (not recorded which). The CDR3 region is CASSRTSGSPNEHFF. In nucleotides, the CDR3 is TGTGCCAGCAGCCGTACTAGCGGGAGTCCCAATGAGCATTTCTTC.